This T cell receptor (beta chain) emerged from a study of T cells in Graves' hyperthyroidism and ophthalmopathy. Study-wide results and caveats: Ophthalmopathy onset followed model prediction by a median approximately 7 months. Most thyroid clonotypes with frequency above 0.001 were detected in blood.

For this clonotype: Its cognate antigen is unknown.

RNA transcripts served as the template for amplifying TCR beta CDR3 regions. When the TCR CDR3 underwent first-round RT-PCR, the HTBI primer set was used. TCRdb called the multiplex PCR reads again in MiXCR, with one record for every CDR3 protein. The sample gives hundreds of thousands of distinct CDR3 sequences, 13% to 15% of which show up once; around 9.6% is in the top ten. Trimming took 5 bases from V and 4 from J; bases not matched to a gene: 2. CDR3 length: 15 residues. CDR1 is MNHNS, CDR2 SASEGT, per germline. This chain joins TRBV6-1 and TRBJ2-3; 14 positions match TRBD2. The TCR sequence derives from a woman aged 18-29 years with Graves' hyperthyroidism. The sample was blood. The chain's CDR3 is CASSRLAGGSDTQYF. In DNA form, the CDR3 reads TGTGCCAGCAGTAGACTAGCGGGAGGGTCAGATACGCAGTATTTT.